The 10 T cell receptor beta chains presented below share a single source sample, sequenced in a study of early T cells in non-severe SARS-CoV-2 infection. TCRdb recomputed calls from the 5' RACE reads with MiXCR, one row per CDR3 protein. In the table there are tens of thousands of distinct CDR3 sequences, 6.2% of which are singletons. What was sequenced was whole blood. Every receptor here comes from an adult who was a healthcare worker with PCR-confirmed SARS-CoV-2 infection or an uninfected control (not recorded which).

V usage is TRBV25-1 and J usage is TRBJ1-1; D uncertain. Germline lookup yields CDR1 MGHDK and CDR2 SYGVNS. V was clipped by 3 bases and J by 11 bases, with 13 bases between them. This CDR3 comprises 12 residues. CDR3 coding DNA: TGTGCCAGCAGTGACGGCCCTCAAATGGCTTTCTTT. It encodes CASSDGPQMAFF.

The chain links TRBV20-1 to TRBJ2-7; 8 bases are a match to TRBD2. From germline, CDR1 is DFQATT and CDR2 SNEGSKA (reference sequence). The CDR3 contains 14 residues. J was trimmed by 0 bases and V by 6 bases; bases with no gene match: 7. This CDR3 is CSATGTRNSYEQYF. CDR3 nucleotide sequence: TGCAGTGCAACCGGGACTAGGAACTCCTACGAGCAGTACTTC.

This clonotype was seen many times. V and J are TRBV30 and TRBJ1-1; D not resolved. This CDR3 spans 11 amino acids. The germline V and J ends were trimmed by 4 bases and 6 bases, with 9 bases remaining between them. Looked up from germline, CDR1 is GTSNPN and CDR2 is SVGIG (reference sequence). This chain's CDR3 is CAWMGKSEAFF. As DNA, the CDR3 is TGTGCCTGGATGGGGAAATCTGAAGCTTTCTTT.

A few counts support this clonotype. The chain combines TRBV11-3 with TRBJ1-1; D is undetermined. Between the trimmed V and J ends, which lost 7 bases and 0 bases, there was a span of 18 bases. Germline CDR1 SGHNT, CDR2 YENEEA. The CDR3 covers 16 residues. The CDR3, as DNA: TGTGCCAGCAATTCTAGGTGGTCAAGCATGAACACTGAAGCTTTCTTT. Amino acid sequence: CASNSRWSSMNTEAFF.

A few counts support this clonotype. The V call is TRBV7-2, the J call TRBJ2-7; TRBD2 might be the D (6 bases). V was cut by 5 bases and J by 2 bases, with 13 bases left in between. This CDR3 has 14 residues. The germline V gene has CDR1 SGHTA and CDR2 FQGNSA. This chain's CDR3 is CASSTGTGPYEQYF. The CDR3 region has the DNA TGTGCCAGCAGCACCGGGACTGGCCCCTACGAGCAGTACTTC. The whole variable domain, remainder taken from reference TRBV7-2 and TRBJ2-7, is GAGVSQSPSNKVTEKGKDVELRCDPISGHTALYWYRQSLGQGLEFLIYFQGNSAPDKSGLPSDRFSAERTGGSVSTLTIQRTQQEDSAVYLCASSTGTGPYEQYFGPGTRLTVT.

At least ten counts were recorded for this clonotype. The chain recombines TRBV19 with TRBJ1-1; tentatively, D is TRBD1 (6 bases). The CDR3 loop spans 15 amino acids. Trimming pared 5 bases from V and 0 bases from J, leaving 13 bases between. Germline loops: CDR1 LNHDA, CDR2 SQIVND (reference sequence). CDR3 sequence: CASSRTALLNTEAFF. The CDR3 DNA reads TGTGCCAGTAGTCGGACAGCCCTCTTGAACACTGAAGCTTTCTTT.

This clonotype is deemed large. The CDR3 spells CAWSWTGGTDTQYF. In DNA, the CDR3 is TGTGCCTGGAGTTGGACAGGGGGAACAGATACGCAGTATTTT. This rearrangement joins TRBV30 to TRBJ2-3; 10 nucleotides match TRBD1. The V and J ends lost 2 bases and 3 bases, in that order; junction bases with no gene match: 2. Germline V CDR1 and CDR2: GTSNPN, SVGIG (reference sequence). The CDR3 consists of 14 residues.

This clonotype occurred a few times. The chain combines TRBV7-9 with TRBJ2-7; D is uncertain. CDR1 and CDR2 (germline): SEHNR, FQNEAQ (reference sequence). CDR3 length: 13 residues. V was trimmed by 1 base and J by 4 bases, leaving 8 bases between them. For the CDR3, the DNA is TGTGCCAGCAGCTTAGGAGGCACGTACGAGCAGTACTTC. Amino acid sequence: CASSLGGTYEQYF.

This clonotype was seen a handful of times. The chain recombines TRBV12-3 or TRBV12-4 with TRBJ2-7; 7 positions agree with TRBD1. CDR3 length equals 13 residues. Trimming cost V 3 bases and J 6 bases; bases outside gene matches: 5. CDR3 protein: CASSFDRVGEQYF. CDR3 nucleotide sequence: TGTGCCAGCAGTTTTGACAGGGTAGGCGAGCAGTACTTC.

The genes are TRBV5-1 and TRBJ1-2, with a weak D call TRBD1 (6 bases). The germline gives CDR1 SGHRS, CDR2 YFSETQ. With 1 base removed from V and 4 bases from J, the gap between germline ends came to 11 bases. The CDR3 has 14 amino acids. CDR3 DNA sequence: TGCGCCAGCAGCTTGATTACAGGGCCCTATGGCTACACCTTC. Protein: CASSLITGPYGYTF.